This TCR beta chain emerged from a study of shared clonotypes between healthy human individuals. Profiled with immunoSEQ multiplex PCR; TCRdb holds only in-frame clones, not every one. The sample contains approximately 2,200,000 clones, 85% to 95% of which appear only once. The CDR3 has 13 residues. Germline V gene lookup returns CDR1 PRHDT and CDR2 FYEKMQ (reference sequence). The V gene lost 5 bases and the J gene lost 5 bases, with 13 bases spanning the gap. CD45RO-negative, CCR7-positively selected cells formed the naive CD8 fraction, excluding terminally differentiated effector memory CD45RA+ cells.

Sequencing was done on a sample of naive CD8+ T cells from PBMCs. The TCR sequence derives from a man aged 18 to 35 in good health. Some clones in this sample may be carry-over from other donors' samples. This rearrangement joins TRBV13 to TRBJ2-7; D is perhaps TRBD1 (6 bases). CDR3 loop: CASSPDRAHEQYF. Here the CDR3 DNA reads TGTGCCAGCAGCCCGGACAGAGCCCACGAGCAGTACTTC.